Listed below are T cell receptor beta chains from one sample, sequenced in a study of T-cell reconstitution after alpha-beta-depleted transplantation in children. TCRdb ran MiXCR on the PCR reads and lists one entry per CDR3 protein. The sample lists 700,000 or so distinct CDR3 sequences, around 13% occurring once. Source: PBMCs, taken before TCRalphabeta/CD19-depleted stem cell transplant. The origin of the receptors is a girl aged 2 to 10 with congenital amegakaryocytic thrombocytopenia, due to receive a stem cell transplant. Both conserved end residues are part of each CDR3. The D gene is left open where the match is weak. Not all rows give a size; the values are once, few, many and, for expanded clones, a class.

clone_size,v_call,d_call,j_call,cdr3_nt,cdr3_aa
many,TRBV5-6,NA,TRBJ1-1,TGTGCCAGCAGCTTAGTTGTCCAGTCGAAAGCTTTCTTT,CASSLVVQSKAFF
many,TRBV20-1,NA,TRBJ1-4,TGCAGTGCTAGCGTCCCAAGGGACGAGGATGAAAAACTGTTTTTT,CSASVPRDEDEKLFF
NA,TRBV20-1,TRBD2,TRBJ2-1,TGCAGCACTAGCGGGAGATTTGACAATGAGCAGTTCTTC,CSTSGRFDNEQFF
many,TRBV5-1,NA,TRBJ1-5,TGCGCCAGCAGCTTGGCCCTCGATCAGCCCCAGCATTTT,CASSLALDQPQHF
NA,TRBV20-1,NA,TRBJ1-1,TGCAGTGCTAGCCCAACACCTAACACTGAAGCTTTCTTT,CSASPTPNTEAFF
many,TRBV5-1,NA,TRBJ2-3,TGCGCCAGCAGCTTGGCCGCGGGGACAGATACGCAGTATTTT,CASSLAAGTDTQYF
many,TRBV20-1,TRBD2,TRBJ2-1,TGCAGTCTGTACGGGAGGACCTACAATGAGCAGTTCTTC,CSLYGRTYNEQFF
NA,TRBV12-3/TRBV12-4,NA,TRBJ1-2,TGTGCCAGCAGTTTTATTTCGGACTATGGCTACACCTTC,CASSFISDYGYTF
few,TRBV7-9,NA,TRBJ1-5,TGTGCCAGCAGCTTACAGGGCTTGACTCAGCCCCAGCATTTT,CASSLQGLTQPQHF
few,TRBV2,TRBD2,TRBJ2-1,TGTGCCAGCAGTGAGCCTAAGCGGGGATCCTACAATGAGCAGTTCTTC,CASSEPKRGSYNEQFF
few,TRBV7-9,TRBD1,TRBJ1-4,TGTGCCAGCAGGCCTAAGACAGGGGAGAATGAAAAACTGTTTTTT,CASRPKTGENEKLFF
many,TRBV20-1,NA,TRBJ2-3,TGCAGTGCTAGAGATGCCAGAGATGCGATTACGCAGTATTTT,CSARDARDAITQYF
few,TRBV5-1,TRBD1,TRBJ2-1,TGCGCCAGCAGCTTACTCCCACCGGGACAGGGTGAAAATGAGCAGTTCTTC,CASSLLPPGQGENEQFF
NA,TRBV11-1,TRBD1,TRBJ2-7,TGTGCCAGCAGAAGAACCGGGACAGGGAAGTACGAGCAGTACTTC,CASRRTGTGKYEQYF
NA,TRBV19,NA,TRBJ1-1,TGTGCCAGTTCGCCGGCTGGGTGGACTGAAGCTTTCTTT,CASSPAGWTEAFF
many,TRBV20-1,NA,TRBJ2-3,TGCAGTGCTAGTATTCCTAGCGATACGCAGTATTTT,CSASIPSDTQYF
many,TRBV4-2,NA,TRBJ2-2,TGTGCCAGCAGCCAAGAGCGCGGTCCTCACCTCACCGGGGAGCTGTTTTTT,CASSQERGPHLTGELFF
NA,TRBV27,NA,TRBJ1-4,TGTGCCAGCAGTTTAAGTTCGTTCGAAAAACTGTTTTTT,CASSLSSFEKLFF
many,TRBV5-1,TRBD2,TRBJ2-1,TGCGCCAGCACCTACGGGCTAGCGGGAGGGCCTTATGAGCAGTTCTTC,CASTYGLAGGPYEQFF
many,TRBV9,NA,TRBJ2-3,TGTGCCAGCAACCCTAAGGGCCTCACAGATACGCAGTATTTT,CASNPKGLTDTQYF
many,TRBV5-1,NA,TRBJ2-7,TGCGCCAGCGGTCGACAGGACTCCTACGAGCAGTACTTC,CASGRQDSYEQYF
NA,TRBV27,NA,TRBJ2-1,TGTGCCAGCAGTACCCTGACGGGATATAGGTCCTACAATGAGCAGTTCTTC,CASSTLTGYRSYNEQFF
NA,TRBV28,TRBD1,TRBJ2-1,TGTGCCAGCAGTTCTCCGACAGGGTCTTCGGTTTACAATGAGCAGTTCTTC,CASSSPTGSSVYNEQFF
few,TRBV5-1,TRBD2,TRBJ2-1,TGCGCCAGCAGCTCCGGACTAGCCGTGGCCTACAATGAGCAGTTCTTC,CASSSGLAVAYNEQFF
few,TRBV15,NA,TRBJ1-6,TGTGCCACCAGCAGAGATGACCTCAGGTCACCCCTCCACTTT,CATSRDDLRSPLHF
few,TRBV5-5,TRBD1,TRBJ2-5,TGTGCCAGCAGCTTGGGAGGGACAGGGGTAATGGAGACCCAGTACTTC,CASSLGGTGVMETQYF
few,TRBV7-7,NA,TRBJ2-7,TGTGCCAGCAGCTTAAATGACCTGGGAGAGCAGTACTTC,CASSLNDLGEQYF
NA,TRBV11-2,NA,TRBJ2-7,TGTGCCAGCAGCTTTCCCCCAGCGGGCGATTACGAGCAGTACTTC,CASSFPPAGDYEQYF
few,TRBV5-1,TRBD2,TRBJ2-1,TGCGCCAGCAGCTCGACTAGCGGGAGAGGCTACAATGAGCAGTTCTTC,CASSSTSGRGYNEQFF
many,TRBV28,NA,TRBJ2-3,TGTGCCAGCAGCCCTTATCCTAGCACAGATACGCAGTATTTT,CASSPYPSTDTQYF
many,TRBV5-1,TRBD1,TRBJ1-4,TGCGCCAGCAGCTTTTTCGGGACAGGGGAGGAAAAACTGTTTTTT,CASSFFGTGEEKLFF
few,TRBV5-1,NA,TRBJ2-5,TGCGCCAGCAAAGAGGGGAGCGTGGAGACCCAGTACTTC,CASKEGSVETQYF
many,TRBV20-1,NA,TRBJ2-1,TGCAGTGCTTTGACAGGTCATGAGCAGTTCTTC,CSALTGHEQFF
few,TRBV5-8,NA,TRBJ1-1,TGTGCCAGCAGCTTATTTACGGGGTTTATGACTGAAGCTTTCTTT,CASSLFTGFMTEAFF
many,TRBV10-3,TRBD2,TRBJ2-7,TGTGCCATCATGGGGCTAGCGGCTACTTACGAGCAGTACTTC,CAIMGLAATYEQYF
NA,TRBV18,NA,TRBJ1-1,TGTGCCAGCTCACCGGGTGGGACCTTTATGAACACTGAAGCTTTCTTT,CASSPGGTFMNTEAFF
many,TRBV15,TRBD2,TRBJ2-1,TGTGCCACCAGCAGAGATCATGGGGCTAGCGGCCACCATGAGCAGTTCTTC,CATSRDHGASGHHEQFF
NA,TRBV20-1,NA,TRBJ2-1,TGCAGTGCTCGGCCCTTTAACGGCGGGAACCTTGGTGAGCAGTTCTTC,CSARPFNGGNLGEQFF
NA,TRBV7-9,NA,TRBJ1-1,TGTGCCAGCAGCTCCGAGGAGGGAGGCCAAACTGAAGCTTTCTTT,CASSSEEGGQTEAFF
NA,TRBV7-9,NA,TRBJ2-1,TGTGCCAGCAGCTTAGGGTTTTCGGTCGTGTCCTTCGATGAGCAGTTCTTC,CASSLGFSVVSFDEQFF
NA,TRBV4-1,NA,TRBJ1-1,TGCGCCAGCAGCCAGGCGACAGGTAGCACTGAAGCTTTCTTT,CASSQATGSTEAFF
many,TRBV20-1,TRBD1,TRBJ1-4,TGCAGTGCTAGGTTTGGAGGGACAGGAAACGAAAAACTGTTTTTT,CSARFGGTGNEKLFF
NA,TRBV20-1,NA,TRBJ1-4,TGCAGTGCTCAAAATAACGCGCGGAATGAAAAACTGTTTTTT,CSAQNNARNEKLFF
NA,TRBV29-1,NA,TRBJ1-2,TGCAGCGGGGGGCAGGGCCCTTATGGCTACACCTTC,CSGGQGPYGYTF
once,TRBV4-1,TRBD1,TRBJ1-5,TGCGCCAGCAGCCAGGGTGACAGGGGGAGCAATCAGCCCCAGCATTTT,CASSQGDRGSNQPQHF
NA,TRBV5-1,TRBD2,TRBJ2-5,TGCGCCAGCAGATATAGCGGGATCACAGAGACCCAGTACTTC,CASRYSGITETQYF
few,TRBV4-2,NA,TRBJ2-3,TGTGCCAGCAGCCTACGGGTTGGCAGGGAAGAAGATACGCAGTATTTT,CASSLRVGREEDTQYF
NA,TRBV7-9,NA,TRBJ2-1,TGTGCCAGCAGCTGGTCGCCCCACCCGTCCAATGAGCAGTTCTTC,CASSWSPHPSNEQFF
many,TRBV11-1,NA,TRBJ2-1,TGTGCCAGCAGCCCAAACGCTTACAGGGCTCGCAATGAGCAGTTCTTC,CASSPNAYRARNEQFF
NA,TRBV20-1,TRBD2,TRBJ2-1,TGCAGTGCTAGAGATCTAAAACTAGCGGGATGGGGTGAGCAGTTCTTC,CSARDLKLAGWGEQFF
few,TRBV7-8,NA,TRBJ2-7,TGTGCCAGCAGCTTAGGGGCCCTTCCCTACGAGCAGTACTTC,CASSLGALPYEQYF
many,TRBV15,NA,TRBJ2-1,TGTGCCACCAGCAGAGTAGTTAGGGTACGCAATGAGCAGTTCTTC,CATSRVVRVRNEQFF
NA,TRBV19,NA,TRBJ2-1,TGTGCCAGTAGTGGGCAAGACGTCCCCTACAATGAGCAGTTCTTC,CASSGQDVPYNEQFF